The 11 T cell receptor beta chains below come from one sample, sequenced in a study of T cells after somatic rescue of genetic block. The protocol was immunoSEQ multiplex PCR, while the TCRdb copy is restricted to in-frame clones and leaves out a portion. Of 110,000 or so clones listed, around nine tenths were seen once; the top ten hold 1.4%. What was sequenced was peripheral blood mononuclear cells (PBMCs). These TCRs come from a woman aged 18-29 years.

The chain employs TRBV28 and TRBJ2-2, with 8 bases fitting TRBD2. Per germline, CDR1 MDHEN and CDR2 SYDVKM. The J segment lost 0 bases and the V segment lost 8 bases, leaving 5 bases of the junction unmatched. The CDR3 is made up of 15 amino acids. The CDR3 reads CASQPGLANTGELFF. CDR3 coding DNA: TGTGCCAGCCAGCCGGGACTAGCGAACACCGGGGAGCTGTTTTTT.

The chain uses TRBV30 and TRBJ1-3; 7 bases are shared with TRBD1. The length of the CDR3 is 19 residues. The trim removed 3 bases at V and 7 bases at J, leaving 24 bases unmatched. Germline V gives CDR1 GTSNPN, CDR2 SVGIG (reference sequence). CDR3 sequence: CAWRPLLGQRTSLGNTIYF. The CDR3 nucleotides are TGTGCCTGGAGACCCCTACTGGGACAGCGGACGTCTCTAGGCAACACCATATATTTT. Full variable domain (remainder filled in from reference TRBV30 and TRBJ1-3): SQTIHQWPATLVQPVGSPLSLECTVEGTSNPNLYWYRQAAGRGLQLLFYSVGIGQISSEVPQNLSASRPQDRQFILSSKKLLLSDSGFYLCAWRPLLGQRTSLGNTIYFGEGSWLTVV.

This clone came up once. The chain uses TRBV30 and TRBJ2-7, with D perhaps matching TRBD2 (6 bases). The CDR3 length is 13 residues. V was pared by 2 bases and J by 6 bases, with 14 bases between. Germline values: CDR1 GTSNPN, CDR2 SVGIG (reference sequence). CDR3 residues: CAWSPRDFSEQYF. In nucleotides, the CDR3 is TGTGCCTGGAGTCCTCGGGACTTTTCCGAGCAGTACTTC.

V usage is TRBV9 and J usage is TRBJ1-2, with 9 bases aligning to TRBD1. CDR3 size: 17 residues. Germline values: CDR1 SGDLS, CDR2 YYNGEE. Trimming removed 4 bases from V and 3 bases from J; junction bases left unmatched: 13. CDR3 residues: CASSSPGQGNVDYGYTF. For the CDR3, the DNA is TGTGCCAGCAGCTCCCCAGGACAGGGGAATGTGGACTATGGCTACACCTTC.

This clone has only a few counts. The sample contains more than one DNA sequence encoding this CDR3. The rearrangement uses TRBV7-3 and TRBJ1-1, with D perhaps matching TRBD1 (5 bases). The CDR3 covers 13 residues. V lost 4 bases and J lost 1, with 7 bases in between. Germline V gene sequence: CDR1 SGHTA, CDR2 FQGTGA. CDR3 protein: CASSSGPNTEAFF. In DNA, the CDR3 is TGTGCCAGCAGCTCGGGACCGAACACTGAAGCTTTCTTT.

The V gene is TRBV5-1, the J gene TRBJ2-4; weak D call: TRBD1 (5 bases). Germline V gene lookup returns CDR1 SGHRS and CDR2 YFSETQ. Trimming shortened V by 5 bases and J by 14 bases, and 23 bases separated the two germline ends. The CDR3 is made up of 14 amino acids. The CDR3 sequence is CASRPPGISGSEYF. As DNA, the CDR3 is TGCGCCAGCAGGCCCCCAGGGATATCAGGCTCTGAGTACTTC.

The J gene is TRBJ2-5, the V gene TRBV13; TRBD2 aligns across 14 bases. The germline gives CDR1 PRHDT, CDR2 FYEKMQ (reference sequence). Trimming cost V 4 bases and J 3 bases; bases outside gene matches: 7. The CDR3 loop spans 17 amino acids. CDR3 DNA sequence: TGTGCCAGCAGCTCCGGGACTAGCGGGGGAACCGAAGAGACCCAGTACTTC. Protein product: CASSSGTSGGTEETQYF.

This chain connects TRBV15 to TRBJ1-2; a possible D gene is TRBD1 (5 bases). This CDR3 has 14 amino acids. Per germline, CDR1 LNHNV and CDR2 YYDKDF (reference sequence). V lost 0 bases and J 3 bases, leaving 8 bases between the germline ends. In DNA form, the CDR3 reads TGTGCCACCAGCAGAGATCGGGGGGACTATGGCTACACCTTC. The encoded protein is CATSRDRGDYGYTF.

This clone was seen a handful of times. The chain combines TRBV10-1 with TRBJ1-5; D is uncertain. This CDR3 spans 13 amino acids. Germline CDR1 and CDR2: WNHNN and SYGVQD (reference sequence). V shed 4 bases and J shed 3 bases, with 7 bases lying between them. The CDR3 is CASSGGHNQPQHF. The CDR3 bases are TGCGCCAGCAGTGGGGGTCACAATCAGCCCCAGCATTTT.

The genes are TRBV7-9 and TRBJ1-2; a possible D gene is TRBD1 (6 bases). Germline CDR1 reads SEHNR; CDR2 reads FQNEAQ (reference sequence). V was clipped by 3 bases and J by 3 bases, with 17 bases between them. The CDR3 runs to 16 residues. The CDR3 protein is CASSFGFSGADYGYTF. Here the CDR3 DNA reads TGTGCCAGCAGCTTCGGTTTTTCAGGGGCTGACTATGGCTACACCTTC.

The chain is built from TRBV19 and TRBJ1-1; maybe TRBD1 (5 bases). This CDR3 is built from 14 residues. V lost 4 bases and J 0 bases, leaving 9 bases between the germline ends. Germline V gives CDR1 LNHDA, CDR2 SQIVND (reference sequence). CDR3 bases: TGTGCCAGTAGTAGACAGACTATGAACACTGAAGCTTTCTTT. Translating it yields CASSRQTMNTEAFF.